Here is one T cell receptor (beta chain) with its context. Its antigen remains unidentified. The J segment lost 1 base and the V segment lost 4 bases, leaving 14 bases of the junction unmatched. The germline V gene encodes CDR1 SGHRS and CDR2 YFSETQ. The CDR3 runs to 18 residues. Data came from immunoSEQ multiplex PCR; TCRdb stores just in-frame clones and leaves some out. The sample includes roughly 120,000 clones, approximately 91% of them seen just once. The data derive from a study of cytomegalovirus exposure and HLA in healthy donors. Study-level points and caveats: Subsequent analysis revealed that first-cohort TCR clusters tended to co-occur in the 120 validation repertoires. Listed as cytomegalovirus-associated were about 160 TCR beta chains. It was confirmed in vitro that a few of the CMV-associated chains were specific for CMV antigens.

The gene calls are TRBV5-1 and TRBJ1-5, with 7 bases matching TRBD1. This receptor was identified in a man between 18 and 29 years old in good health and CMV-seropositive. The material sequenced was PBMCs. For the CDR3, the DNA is TGCGCCAGCAGCACAAGGGAACAGGGGAGTCACAGCAATCAGCCCCAGCATTTT. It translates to CASSTREQGSHSNQPQHF. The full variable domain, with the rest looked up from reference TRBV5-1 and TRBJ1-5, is KAGVTQTPRYLIKTRGQQVTLSCSPISGHRSVSWYQQTPGQGLQFLFEYFSETQRNKGNFPGRFSGRQFSNSRSEMNVSTLELGDSALYLCASSTREQGSHSNQPQHFGDGTRLSIL.